These 27 T cell receptor beta chains were sequenced from one sample in a study of Tregs in tolerant kidney transplant recipients. Clones were read by immunoSEQ multiplex PCR, and TCRdb kept only the in-frame ones, dropping some. This table holds 85,000 to 100,000 clones, approximately 93% found once. Sequencing was performed on CD4+ T cells from blood, taken before the transplant. These receptors all come from a human donor who received a combined kidney and bone marrow transplant.

This rearrangement joins TRBV19 to TRBJ1-5, with unresolved D. The CDR3 runs to 12 residues. Deletions cut 5 bases from V and 9 bases from J, with 11 bases between. From germline, CDR1 is LNHDA and CDR2 SQIVND (reference sequence). The CDR3: CASSLLTMPQHF. CDR3 in DNA: TGTGCCAGTAGTCTCCTGACAATGCCCCAGCATTTT.

The CDR3: CASSPETVYSGNTIYF. The CDR3 region has the DNA TGTGCCAGCTCACCTGAGACAGTCTACTCTGGAAACACCATATATTTT. The chain couples TRBV18 to TRBJ1-3, with a weak D call TRBD1 (5 bases). This CDR3 has 16 residues. V gave up 3 bases and J gave up 0 bases, with 12 bases separating them. Germline-derived CDR1 and CDR2 are KGHSH and LQKENI.

The rearrangement uses TRBV7-9 and TRBJ1-1; D is unclear. The CDR3 has 13 residues. Trimming stripped 1 base from V and 11 bases from J, with 14 bases between. The germline V gene encodes CDR1 SEHNR and CDR2 FQNEAQ (reference sequence). Here the CDR3 DNA reads TGTGCCAGCAGCTTAGGGCGAGGTAGGGAGGCTTTCTTT. Translating gives CASSLGRGREAFF.

The chain couples TRBV19 to TRBJ2-2; 8 nucleotides align to TRBD1. The CDR3 has 17 residues. Germline V gives CDR1 LNHDA, CDR2 SQIVND (reference sequence). V shed 4 bases and J 5 bases; nucleotides not matched to a gene: 12. CDR3 amino acids: CASSSSPQGALTGELFF. In DNA, the CDR3 is TGTGCCAGTAGTAGTAGTCCCCAGGGGGCTTTGACCGGGGAGCTGTTTTTT.

This rearrangement joins TRBV5-1 to TRBJ2-3; tentatively, D is TRBD1 (5 bases). The germline V gene encodes CDR1 SGHRS and CDR2 YFSETQ. Between the trimmed V and J ends, which lost 3 bases and 4 bases, there was a span of 15 bases. This CDR3 contains 15 residues. CDR3 DNA sequence: TGCGCCAGCAGCTCTGGGGCCCTCTCCCCAGATACGCAGTATTTT. Its translation: CASSSGALSPDTQYF.

The rearrangement links TRBV21-1 to TRBJ2-2; the DNA was not used to check the table's D call, TRBD1. TRBV21-1 is a listed pseudogene. The CDR3 consists of 17 residues. The CDR3 spells CASSKGDRVSNTGELFF. The CDR3 DNA follows: TGTGCCAGCAGCAAAGGGGACAGGGTTTCGAACACCGGGGAGCTGTTTTTT.

The chain links TRBV6-1 to TRBJ1-1, with a tentative D call TRBD1 (5 bases). With 4 bases removed from V and 3 bases from J, the gap between germline ends came to 12 bases. This CDR3 is 14 amino acids long. Germline-derived CDR1 and CDR2 are MNHNS and SASEGT. CDR3 sequence (DNA): TGTGCCAGCAGTGGACAGCAGGCACACACTGAAGCTTTCTTT. The encoded protein is CASSGQQAHTEAFF.

This rearrangement joins TRBV28 to TRBJ2-1; a possible D gene is TRBD2 (6 bases). The CDR3 is 14 amino acids. Trimming took off 8 bases at V and 5 bases at J, with 16 bases between the two ends. CDR1 and CDR2 from the germline V gene are MDHEN and SYDVKM. CDR3 in DNA: TGTGCCAGCTACGGGGGTCTGAGAAACAATGAGCAGTTCTTC. Amino acids: CASYGGLRNNEQFF. Combining the CDR3 with reference TRBV28 and TRBJ2-1 gives the whole variable domain DVKVTQSSRYLVKRTGEKVFLECVQDMDHENMFWYRQDPGLGLRLIYFSYDVKMKEKGDIPEGYSVSREKKERFSLILESASTNQTSMYLCASYGGLRNNEQFFGPGTRLTVL.

J is TRBJ1-1 and V is TRBV14; the D gene is possibly TRBD1 (5 bases). The V end lost 4 bases, the J end lost 11 bases, and 14 bases lay between the germline ends. CDR3 length: 12 amino acids. In germline, CDR1 is SGHDN, CDR2 FVKESK. CDR3 amino acids: CASSPMGGWAFF. In nucleotides, the CDR3 is TGTGCCAGCAGCCCGATGGGGGGGTGGGCTTTCTTT.

This chain uses TRBV10-2 with TRBJ2-5, with a possible D match to TRBD1 (6 bases). Germline V lookup: CDR1 WSHSY, CDR2 SAAADI. This CDR3 region has 16 residues. V lost 3 bases and J 11 bases, leaving 25 bases between the germline ends. The CDR3 nucleotides read TGCGCCAGCAGTGAAATATACGGACAGTCCCTGAAGAGGCAGTACTTC. This translates into CASSEIYGQSLKRQYF.

The V call is TRBV5-5, the J call TRBJ1-1; D possibly corresponds to TRBD1 (5 bases). This CDR3 contains 14 residues. CDR1 is SGHKS, CDR2 YYEKEE, per germline (reference sequence). Trimming took 2 bases from V and 1 from J, leaving 9 bases between them. CDR3 bases: TGTGCCAGCAGCTTTAGCCAGGGGAACACTGAAGCTTTCTTT. Encoded protein: CASSFSQGNTEAFF.

This clone appeared a single time. This chain joins TRBV6-4 and TRBJ1-1; D perhaps matches TRBD1 (6 bases). Germline V gives CDR1 MRHNA, CDR2 SNTAGT. The CDR3 is 15 residues long. V lost 5 bases, J lost 3 bases, and 16 bases lay in between. CDR3 sequence (DNA): TGTGCCAGCAGTATTTACAGGGAAGCGGACACTGAAGCTTTCTTT. The encoded protein is CASSIYREADTEAFF.

The J gene is TRBJ2-2, the V gene TRBV28, with 10 bases lining up with TRBD2. This CDR3 is built from 15 residues. Germline CDR1 is MDHEN and CDR2 is SYDVKM. Trimming removed 7 bases from V and 4 bases from J; junction bases left unmatched: 6. The CDR3 protein is CASTEAGGITGELFF. The CDR3 DNA reads as TGTGCCAGCACCGAAGCGGGAGGGATCACCGGGGAGCTGTTTTTT.

The chain combines TRBV10-2 with TRBJ2-2; D might be TRBD2 (7 bases). Germline loops: CDR1 WSHSY, CDR2 SAAADI. The V end lost 8 bases, the J end lost 4 bases, and 14 bases lay between the germline ends. The CDR3 length is 14 residues. This chain's CDR3 is CASSRGGSTGELFF. The CDR3 DNA sequence: TGCGCCAGCTCGAGGGGGGGGTCCACCGGGGAGCTGTTTTTT.

This chain connects TRBV6-5 to TRBJ2-5, with 9 bases that match TRBD1. The germline CDR1 and CDR2 sequences are MNHEY and SVGAGI. V was clipped by 6 bases and J by 4 bases; unmatched bases: 3. CDR3 length: 13 amino acids. The CDR3 DNA is TGTGCCAGCAGCACGGACAGGGGAGAGACCCAGTACTTC. Its translation: CASSTDRGETQYF.

The chain links TRBV7-2 to TRBJ2-3, with D perhaps matching TRBD2 (7 bases). Germline-derived CDR1 and CDR2 are SGHTA and FQGNSA. Trimming took off 4 bases at V and 5 bases at J, with 13 bases between the two ends. The CDR3 is 14 residues long. The CDR3 nucleotides are TGTGCCAGCAGCTGGGGGGGCGGAAAAGATACGCAGTATTTT. Translated: CASSWGGGKDTQYF.

The gene calls are TRBV7-2 and TRBJ2-3; D call uncertain. This CDR3 comprises 13 residues. Looked up from germline, CDR1 is SGHTA and CDR2 is FQGNSA. Trimming took off 1 base at V and 6 bases at J, with 8 bases between the two ends. The CDR3, as DNA: TGTGCCAGCAGCTTAGGTAGAATGGATACGCAGTATTTT. This sequence encodes CASSLGRMDTQYF.

This clone turned up a few times. This rearrangement joins TRBV5-1 to TRBJ1-3, with 7 bases aligning to TRBD1. Per the germline V gene, CDR1 is SGHRS and CDR2 is YFSETQ. With V trimmed by 4 bases and J by 0 bases, 4 bases remained unmatched. This CDR3 has 15 residues. The CDR3 region is CASSLTGASGNTIYF. In nucleotides, the CDR3 is TGCGCCAGCAGCCTTACAGGGGCCTCTGGAAACACCATATATTTT.

The rearrangement uses TRBV4-1 and TRBJ2-3; the D gene is possibly TRBD1 (6 bases). V lost 0 bases and J lost 0, with 16 bases in between. This CDR3 is 18 amino acids long. Per the germline V gene, CDR1 is MGHRA and CDR2 is YSYEKL. CDR3 amino acids: CASSQDPLGGTSTDTQYF. CDR3 coding DNA: TGCGCCAGCAGCCAAGACCCTCTAGGGGGAACTAGCACAGATACGCAGTATTTT.

The V gene is TRBV28, the J gene TRBJ1-2; 11 bases fit TRBD1. CDR1 and CDR2 from the germline V gene are MDHEN and SYDVKM. V shed 11 bases, J shed 3 bases, and the junction held 11 bases outside the gene matches. This CDR3 has 15 residues. In DNA, the CDR3 is TGTGCCGCCCGGACAGGGGGCGGTGGAGACTATGGCTACACCTTC. Protein sequence: CAARTGGGGDYGYTF.

This rearrangement joins TRBV27 to TRBJ1-1, with 7 positions matching TRBD1. V lost 5 bases, J lost 4 bases, and 22 bases stayed unmatched. The CDR3 is made up of 19 amino acids. Germline assignment: CDR1 MNHEY and CDR2 SMNVEV (reference sequence). CDR3 DNA: TGTGCCAGCAGTATCTACGTCCCAGTACAGGGGAATCAGGTCACTGAAGCTTTCTTT. This codes for CASSIYVPVQGNQVTEAFF.

The V and J genes are TRBV27 and TRBJ2-5, with 7 bases lining up with TRBD1. The DNA matches TRBJ2-7 better at its end, which makes the J call doubtful. CDR3 length: 14 amino acids. Germline V lookup: CDR1 MNHEY, CDR2 SMNVEV (reference sequence). The CDR3 reads CASSRGGRQYEQYF. The CDR3 nucleotides read TGTGCCAGCAGTCGAGGGGGCAGGCAATACGAGCAGTACTTC.

V and J are TRBV5-1 and TRBJ1-5, with 7 nucleotides matching TRBD1. Germline V gene lookup returns CDR1 SGHRS and CDR2 YFSETQ. The CDR3 extends over 16 amino acids. V gave up 4 bases and J gave up 6 bases; unmatched junction bases: 13. The CDR3 protein is CASSPGGQEGSQPQHF. The CDR3 DNA sequence: TGCGCCAGCAGCCCGGGCGGACAGGAAGGGAGTCAGCCCCAGCATTTT.

V and J are TRBV18 and TRBJ2-1; 9 nucleotides line up with TRBD2. This CDR3 is 15 amino acids long. J was trimmed by 6 bases and V by 6 bases; bases with no gene match: 9. Looked up from germline, CDR1 is KGHSH and CDR2 is LQKENI. CDR3: CASSPGERGVNEQFF. CDR3 sequence (DNA): TGTGCCAGCTCCCCCGGGGAGCGGGGGGTCAATGAGCAGTTCTTC.

This chain links TRBV5-1 with TRBJ2-5; 10 bases map to TRBD2. CDR3 length equals 18 residues. Germline trimming cut 4 bases from V and 0 bases from J; bases unmatched to any gene: 12. Germline CDR1 is SGHRS and CDR2 is YFSETQ. CDR3 in DNA: TGCGCCAGCAGCACACCAACATCTAGCGGGGGACACCAAGAGACCCAGTACTTC. Protein product: CASSTPTSSGGHQETQYF.

In the case of this clone: Compared with germline, one end of the junction differs, possibly owing to a read error. The gene calls are TRBV11-3 and TRBJ2-1; the match to TRBD2 covers 8 bases. Germline values: CDR1 SGHNT, CDR2 YENEEA. The CDR3 is 16 amino acids. The DNA for the CDR3 is TGTGCCAGCAGCTTATGGAGCGGGAGCTCCTGCAATGAGCAGTTCTTC. This encodes CASSLWSGSSCNEQFF.

The rearrangement joins TRBV5-1 to TRBJ2-7; 7 nucleotides line up with TRBD1. CDR3 length: 14 amino acids. Looked up from germline, CDR1 is SGHRS and CDR2 is YFSETQ. The junction had 7 bases not matched to a gene; V was cut back by 0 bases and J by 7 bases. CDR3 DNA sequence: TGCGCCAGCAGCTTGGAGGGGGCCTCTCTGGAGCAGTACTTC. It codes for CASSLEGASLEQYF.